The rows below give T cell receptor beta chains drawn from one sample of a study of blood T cell repertoires in COVID-19. Assay: immunoSEQ multiplex PCR; the TCRdb copy retains only in-frame clones and omits some. The data show some 400,000 clones, approximately 92% seen once. The sample consisted of PBMCs or T cells enriched from blood (not recorded which). The receptor set was obtained from a man aged 25-45 years who had recovered from COVID-19. CDR3s include the opening cysteine and the closing phenylalanine or tryptophan. The order of the fields is clone size, J gene, V gene, D gene, CDR3 protein, CDR3 DNA. D genes are given only for firm matches. A clone size is listed for some rows: how often the clone was seen (once, few, many), or a class if it is expanded.

NA | TRBJ1-2 | TRBV11-2 | NA | CASSLTTGGYGYTF | TGTGCCAGCAGCTTAACGACGGGGGGCTATGGCTACACCTTC
NA | TRBJ2-7 | TRBV10-3 | TRBD1 | CAISRTRDRGYHEQYF | TGTGCCATCAGTCGGACCCGGGACAGGGGGTATCACGAGCAGTACTTC
once | TRBJ1-5 | TRBV3-1/TRBV3-2 | NA | CASSRRPDQPQHF | TGTGCCAGCAGCCGCCGTCCGGATCAGCCCCAGCATTTT
once | TRBJ1-1 | TRBV7-9 | NA | CASSLPGGASERHTEAFF | TGTGCCAGCAGCTTACCCGGGGGAGCATCAGAACGGCACACTGAAGCTTTCTTT
NA | TRBJ2-1 | TRBV18 | TRBD1 | CASSPPGTGGSGEQFF | TGTGCCAGCTCACCTCCCGGGACAGGGGGCTCGGGTGAGCAGTTCTTC
medium-sized | TRBJ1-1 | TRBV28 | NA | CASKTRFTEAFF | TGTGCCAGCAAGACGAGGTTCACTGAAGCTTTCTTT
NA | TRBJ2-3 | TRBV14 | TRBD2 | CASSSERDSTDTQYF | TGTGCCAGCAGTTCTGAGCGGGATAGCACAGATACGCAGTATTTT
NA | TRBJ2-7 | TRBV28 | TRBD1 | CASTNTGGSYEQYF | TGTGCCAGCACCAACACAGGGGGATCCTACGAGCAGTACTTC
few | TRBJ2-3 | TRBV5-1 | TRBD1 | CASSSGGNTDTQYF | TGCGCCAGCAGTTCAGGGGGCAACACAGATACGCAGTATTTT
NA | TRBJ1-2 | TRBV5-6 | NA | CASSGIRGDTNYGYTF | TGTGCCAGCAGCGGGATAAGAGGGGACACTAACTATGGCTACACCTTC
NA | TRBJ1-1 | TRBV27 | NA | CASSHGPTKMNTEAFF | TGTGCCAGCAGCCATGGTCCGACAAAGATGAACACTGAAGCTTTCTTT
NA | TRBJ1-1 | TRBV13 | NA | CASSFGAANTEAFF | TGTGCCAGCAGCTTTGGGGCCGCAAACACTGAAGCTTTCTTT
NA | TRBJ2-6 | TRBV11-2 | TRBD2 | CASSFRQAGASGANVLTF | TGTGCCAGCAGCTTTCGACAAGCGGGAGCCTCTGGGGCCAACGTCCTGACTTTC
NA | TRBJ2-5 | TRBV7-9 | NA | CASYEVSGGGETQYF | TGTGCCAGCTATGAGGTATCGGGGGGCGGAGAGACCCAGTACTTC
NA | TRBJ2-3 | TRBV2 | TRBD2 | CASSEGGYTDTQYF | TGTGCCAGCAGCGAGGGAGGGTACACAGATACGCAGTATTTT
NA | TRBJ2-2 | TRBV19 | NA | CASSTDTGELFF | TGTGCCAGTAGCACGGACACCGGGGAGCTGTTTTTT
NA | TRBJ2-3 | TRBV13 | TRBD2 | CASSNWTSGTDTQYF | TGTGCCAGCAGCAACTGGACTAGCGGCACAGATACGCAGTATTTT
few | TRBJ1-1 | TRBV30 | NA | CAWGPQGPTEAFF | TGTGCCTGGGGCCCCCAGGGGCCCACTGAAGCTTTCTTT
NA | TRBJ1-2 | TRBV5-6 | NA | CASSLRGNYGYTF | TGTGCCAGCAGCTTGAGAGGGAACTATGGCTACACCTTC
NA | TRBJ2-4 | TRBV18 | TRBD2 | CASSPLLAGWNIQYF | TGTGCCAGCTCACCACTGCTAGCGGGGTGGAACATTCAGTACTTC
once | TRBJ2-3 | TRBV3-1/TRBV3-2 | TRBD2 | CASSQALAGADTQYF | TGTGCCAGCAGCCAAGCACTAGCGGGAGCAGATACGCAGTATTTT
NA | TRBJ1-2 | TRBV3-1/TRBV3-2 | NA | CASSRREAYYGYTF | TGTGCCAGCAGCCGCCGTGAAGCTTACTATGGCTACACCTTC
NA | TRBJ2-7 | TRBV5-1 | NA | CASSLAGTGTYEQYF | TGCGCCAGCAGCTTGGCCGGCACAGGTACCTACGAGCAGTACTTC
NA | TRBJ2-2 | TRBV7-9 | TRBD1 | CASSIDPGQGASGELFF | TGTGCCAGCAGCATCGATCCGGGACAGGGGGCATCCGGGGAGCTGTTTTTT
few | TRBJ1-3 | TRBV18 | TRBD1 | CASSGTGSGDTIYF | TGTGCCAGCTCTGGGACAGGCAGCGGAGACACCATATATTTT
NA | TRBJ1-1 | TRBV7-6 | NA | CASSLARGGGTEAFF | TGTGCCAGCAGCTTAGCGCGCGGGGGCGGCACTGAAGCTTTCTTT
NA | TRBJ2-1 | TRBV28 | TRBD2 | CASSPRWGTSSHNEQFF | TGTGCCAGCAGCCCGAGGTGGGGGACTAGCAGTCACAATGAGCAGTTCTTC
NA | TRBJ2-2 | TRBV18 | NA | CASSPRGNTGELFF | TGTGCCAGCTCACCTAGGGGGAACACCGGGGAGCTGTTTTTT
NA | TRBJ2-1 | TRBV7-3 | NA | CASSLNWRNNEQFF | TGTGCCAGCAGCTTAAATTGGAGAAACAATGAGCAGTTCTTC
NA | TRBJ2-2 | TRBV7-8 | NA | CASSLWWGENTGELFF | TGTGCCAGCAGCTTATGGTGGGGGGAAAACACCGGGGAGCTGTTTTTT
few | TRBJ1-1 | TRBV19 | NA | CASSPNPGQRNTEAFF | TGTGCCAGTTCACCGAATCCGGGACAAAGGAACACTGAAGCTTTCTTT
NA | TRBJ1-2 | TRBV28 | TRBD1 | CASSADRVHGYTF | TGTGCCAGCAGTGCCGACAGGGTACATGGCTACACCTTC
NA | TRBJ1-5 | TRBV5-1 | NA | CASSLGSGMGNQPQHF | TGCGCCAGCAGCTTGGGTTCGGGGATGGGAAATCAGCCCCAGCATTTT
NA | TRBJ1-4 | TRBV19 | TRBD1 | CASRQGQGNEKLFF | TGTGCCAGCAGACAGGGGCAGGGTAATGAAAAACTGTTTTTT
NA | TRBJ1-3 | TRBV28 | NA | CASSLETGTGNTIYF | TGTGCCAGCAGTTTAGAAACAGGGACTGGAAACACCATATATTTT
NA | TRBJ2-2 | TRBV5-4 | TRBD1 | CASSFRGTGELFF | TGTGCCAGCAGCTTCAGGGGGACCGGGGAGCTGTTTTTT
NA | TRBJ2-2 | TRBV11-2 | TRBD2 | CASSLDRLRELSGELFF | TGTGCCAGCAGCTTAGATCGCTTGCGGGAGTTGAGCGGGGAGCTGTTTTTT
NA | TRBJ2-5 | TRBV29-1 | TRBD1 | CSARTGGETQYF | TGCAGCGCTCGGACAGGCGGGGAGACCCAGTACTTC
NA | TRBJ2-4 | TRBV28 | TRBD1 | CASSYTGGRRNIQYF | TGTGCCAGCAGTTATACAGGGGGCAGAAGAAACATTCAGTACTTC
NA | TRBJ1-1 | TRBV19 | NA | CASSMAFAGRTEAFF | TGTGCCAGTAGTATGGCGTTTGCGGGGCGGACTGAAGCTTTCTTT
NA | TRBJ2-3 | TRBV9 | NA | CASSVGGGGGADTQYF | TGTGCCAGCAGCGTAGGCGGTGGGGGAGGCGCAGATACGCAGTATTTT
NA | TRBJ1-5 | TRBV7-8 | TRBD1 | CASSRTGGEGNQPQHF | TGTGCCAGCAGCCGTACAGGGGGCGAAGGTAATCAGCCCCAGCATTTT
NA | TRBJ1-1 | TRBV10-2 | NA | CASSVATKNTEAFF | TGCGCCAGCAGTGTGGCCACGAAGAACACTGAAGCTTTCTTT
NA | TRBJ2-7 | TRBV5-1 | NA | CASSSPSHYEQYF | TGCGCCAGCAGCTCCCCCTCACACTACGAGCAGTACTTC
NA | TRBJ2-1 | TRBV5-8 | TRBD2 | CASSLRASGPYNEQFF | TGTGCCAGCAGCTTGAGGGCTAGCGGTCCCTACAATGAGCAGTTCTTC
NA | TRBJ2-7 | TRBV30 | NA | CAWSASTSYEQYF | TGTGCCTGGAGTGCCTCCACTAGCTACGAGCAGTACTTC
few | TRBJ2-2 | TRBV3-1/TRBV3-2 | NA | CASSQDVTRELFF | TGTGCCAGCAGCCAAGATGTGACTAGGGAGCTGTTTTTT
NA | TRBJ2-7 | TRBV29-1 | NA | CSVEEEGGSYEQYF | TGCAGCGTTGAAGAGGAGGGGGGGTCCTACGAGCAGTACTTC
NA | TRBJ1-1 | TRBV12-5 | NA | CASGSSGTEAFF | TGTGCTAGTGGCTCCTCAGGGACTGAAGCTTTCTTT
NA | TRBJ2-1 | TRBV27 | TRBD1 | CASSLGPGGHEQFF | TGTGCCAGCAGTTTAGGGCCAGGGGGACATGAGCAGTTCTTC
NA | TRBJ2-3 | TRBV29-1 | TRBD1 | CSVADRGLTDTQYF | TGCAGCGTGGCGGACAGGGGGCTTACAGATACGCAGTATTTT
NA | TRBJ2-5 | TRBV3-1/TRBV3-2 | TRBD2 | CASSPWREGKTQYF | TGTGCCAGCAGCCCCTGGCGGGAGGGAAAGACCCAGTACTTC
NA | TRBJ1-2 | TRBV6-5 | NA | CASSPLDSPNYGYTF | TGTGCCAGCAGCCCCTTGGACAGTCCTAACTATGGCTACACCTTC
once | TRBJ2-3 | TRBV27 | TRBD2 | CASSLGLAEGDTQYF | TGTGCCAGCAGTTTAGGACTAGCGGAGGGGGATACGCAGTATTTT